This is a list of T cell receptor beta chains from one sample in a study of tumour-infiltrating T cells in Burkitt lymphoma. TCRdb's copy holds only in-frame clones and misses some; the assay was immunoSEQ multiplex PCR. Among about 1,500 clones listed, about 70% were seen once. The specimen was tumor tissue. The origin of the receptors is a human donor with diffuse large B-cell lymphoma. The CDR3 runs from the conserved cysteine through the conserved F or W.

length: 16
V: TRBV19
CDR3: CASSIVSQSPSSEQYF

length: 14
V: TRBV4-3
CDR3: CASSPGLLQGRQFF

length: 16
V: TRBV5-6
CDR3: CASSLGRGIGNQPQHF

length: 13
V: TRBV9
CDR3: CASSVDVNTEAFF

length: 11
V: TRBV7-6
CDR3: CASSLDEKLFF

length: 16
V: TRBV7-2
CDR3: CASSLERPGMFTEAFF

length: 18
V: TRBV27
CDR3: CASSFLPPHRGSGNTIYF

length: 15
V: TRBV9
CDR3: CTSSGQGGEAYEQYF

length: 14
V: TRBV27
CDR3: CASSLSDGGDEQFF

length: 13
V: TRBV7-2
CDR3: CASSLARGREAFF

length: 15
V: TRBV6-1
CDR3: CASSDRGVSTDTQYF

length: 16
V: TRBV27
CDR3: CASSLTGRRVYTEAFF

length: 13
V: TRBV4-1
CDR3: CASSRYGDYGYTF

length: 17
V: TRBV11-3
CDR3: CASSTSPRISYNSPLHF

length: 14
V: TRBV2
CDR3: CASSEQGAGYEQYF

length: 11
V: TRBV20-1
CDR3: CSARDLETQYF

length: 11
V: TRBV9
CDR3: CASSAGNEQFF

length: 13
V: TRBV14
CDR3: CASSLSTATEAFF

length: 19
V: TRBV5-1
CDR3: CASSLAGLAGGARSYEQYF

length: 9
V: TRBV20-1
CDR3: CSRLETQYF

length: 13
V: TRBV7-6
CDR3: CASSLGGELGYTF

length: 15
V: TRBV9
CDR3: CASSVQSRARDTQYF